This entry lists 30 T cell receptor beta chains sequenced from one sample in a study of T cell repertoires in aging, cancer and after chemotherapy. Rearranged V-D-J TRB sequences were amplified with a mixed TRB-A/B primer pool. In TCRdb, the multiplex PCR reads were re-called with MiXCR into one record per CDR3 protein. The sample records several thousand distinct CDR3 sequences, approximately 31% being singletons. TCR beta rearrangements were amplified from peripheral blood genomic DNA. Material: blood. All receptors come from a human donor with a blood cancer.

As concerns this clonotype: This may be a read error, as it is one base from a much larger clone. The V gene is TRBV15, the J gene TRBJ2-7; D is undetermined. CDR1 is LNHNV, CDR2 YYDKDF, per germline (reference sequence). V was trimmed by 1 base and J by 3 bases, leaving 7 bases between them. The CDR3 has 13 amino acids. This chain's CDR3 is CATSRVDIYEQYF. For the CDR3, the DNA is TGTGCCACCAGCAGAGTCGACATCTACGAGCAGTACTTC. The full variable domain, with the rest looked up from reference TRBV15 and TRBJ2-7, is DAMVIQNPRYQVTQFGKPVTLSCSQTLNHNVMYWYQQKSSQAPKLLFHYYDKDFNNEADTPDNFQSRRPNTSFCFLDIRSPGLGDTAMYLCATSRVDIYEQYFGPGTRLTVT.

This clonotype was found a few times. This sequence joins TRBV7-9 and TRBJ2-3; a weak D match, TRBD1 (5 bases). This CDR3 comprises 16 residues. Per the germline V gene, CDR1 is SEHNR and CDR2 is FQNEAQ (reference sequence). The V and J ends lost 5 bases and 4 bases respectively, with 19 bases between them. In nucleotides, the CDR3 is TGTGCCAGCAGCCGAAGGACATTTCTTGGAGCAGATACGCAGTATTTT. It encodes CASSRRTFLGADTQYF. Supplemented by reference TRBV7-9 and TRBJ2-3, the full variable domain reads DTGVSQNPRHKITKRGQNVTFRCDPISEHNRLYWYRQTLGQGPEFLTYFQNEAQLEKSRLLSDRFSAERPKGSFSTLEIQRTEQGDSAMYLCASSRRTFLGADTQYFGPGTRLTVL.

Only a few counts were recorded for this clonotype. The rearrangement uses TRBV27 and TRBJ1-4, with 7 bases matching TRBD1. V gave up 3 bases and J gave up 0 bases; unmatched junction bases: 16. Germline V lookup: CDR1 MNHEY, CDR2 SMNVEV (reference sequence). This CDR3 region has 20 residues. This chain's CDR3 is CASSFVGAGQMNATNEKLFF. CDR3 in DNA: TGTGCCAGCAGTTTCGTGGGAGCGGGACAGATGAATGCAACTAATGAAAAACTGTTTTTT. The complete variable domain, with remaining parts taken from reference TRBV27 and TRBJ1-4, reads EAQVTQNPRYLITVTGKKLTVTCSQNMNHEYMSWYRQDPGLGLRQIYYSMNVEVTDKGDVPEGYKVSRKEKRNFPLILESPSPNQTSLYFCASSFVGAGQMNATNEKLFFGSGTQLSVL.

This clonotype ranks as medium-sized. The rearrangement links TRBV27 to TRBJ2-1; D gene ambiguous. This CDR3 spans 15 amino acids. Trimming pared 3 bases from V and 6 bases from J, leaving 15 bases between. Germline lookup yields CDR1 MNHEY and CDR2 SMNVEV (reference sequence). The CDR3 here is CASSFAAWAINEQFF. DNA of the CDR3: TGTGCCAGCAGTTTCGCGGCCTGGGCAATCAATGAGCAGTTCTTC.

This clonotype is labeled as medium-sized (0.01 to 0.1%). CDR3 nucleotide sequence: TGTGCCAGCAGTCTGGGGGCTAGCGGTCAGGGAGGTTCCTACAATGAGCAGTTCTTC. Its protein product is CASSLGASGQGGSYNEQFF. V and J are TRBV6-5 and TRBJ2-1; D may be TRBD2 (7 bases). The CDR3 runs to 19 residues. Germline-derived CDR1 and CDR2 are MNHEY and SVGAGI. V was pared by 5 bases and J by 1 base, with 24 bases between.

J is TRBJ2-7 and V is TRBV7-9, with D maybe TRBD2 (5 bases). The germline gives CDR1 SEHNR, CDR2 FQNEAQ (reference sequence). V lost 6 bases and J lost 3, with 9 bases in between. The CDR3 loop spans 12 amino acids. CDR3 in amino acids: CASSLGSYEQYF. The DNA for the CDR3 is TGTGCCAGCAGTTTGGGGAGCTACGAGCAGTACTTC.

Remarks on this clonotype: An end of the junction differs from the germline gene, which may be a read error. The chain is built from TRBV12-3 or TRBV12-4 and TRBJ2-1; D perhaps matches TRBD2 (6 bases). This CDR3 spans 15 amino acids. CDR3 nucleotide sequence: TGTGCCAGAAGTTTAGCGGTCTTTCGCTACAATGAGCAGTTCTTC. Protein sequence: CARSLAVFRYNEQFF.

Judged by abundance, this clonotype is medium-sized. The chain has TRBV6-5 and TRBJ1-5; D is uncertain. CDR1 MNHEY and CDR2 SVGAGI come from the germline V gene. The CDR3 consists of 14 residues. Trimming cost V 6 bases and J 5 bases, with 14 bases left between them. CDR3 DNA sequence: TGTGCCAGCAGACCGGACGGGCTGTATCAGCCCCAGCATTTT. It is translated as CASRPDGLYQPQHF.

The chain combines TRBV4-3 with TRBJ2-7; the match to TRBD2 covers 7 bases. J lost 4 bases, V lost 4 bases, and 7 bases had no gene match. The CDR3 is 14 residues long. Germline CDR1 LGHNA, CDR2 YSLEER. The CDR3 here is CASSPGLGRYEQYF. The CDR3 bases are TGCGCCAGCAGCCCCGGACTAGGAAGATACGAGCAGTACTTC.

This clonotype is medium-sized (0.01 to 0.1%). The chain recombines TRBV13 with TRBJ2-3, with 9 nucleotides matching TRBD2. Germline CDR1 and CDR2: PRHDT and FYEKMQ (reference sequence). V lost 8 bases, J lost 0 bases, and 6 bases stayed unmatched. This CDR3 has 15 amino acids. The CDR3 DNA follows: TGTGCCAGCCTCCTAGCGGGGCTGAGCACAGATACGCAGTATTTT. This encodes CASLLAGLSTDTQYF.

A word on this clonotype: This may arise from a read error, as a much more abundant clone is one base away. The chain joins TRBV27 to TRBJ2-6, with D possibly TRBD2 on 6 matching bases. Per germline, CDR1 MNHEY and CDR2 SMNVEV (reference sequence). The length of the CDR3 is 16 residues. V gave up 4 bases and J gave up 0 bases, with 10 bases separating them. For the CDR3, the DNA is TGTGCCAGCAGTTCGGGACTCCCCTCTGGGGCCAACGTCCTGACTTTC. It yields the protein CASSSGLPSGANVLTF.

This clonotype came up a few times. The chain has TRBV12-3 or TRBV12-4 and TRBJ2-3; the D call may be TRBD1 or TRBD2 (7 bases each). The CDR3 sequence is 15 residues long. V was clipped by 6 bases and J by 2 bases, with 15 bases between them. CDR3 nucleotides: TGTGCCAGCAGGGGGGGGACAGATGCCACAGATACGCAGTATTTT. It encodes CASRGGTDATDTQYF.

Within the sample, this clonotype is medium-sized. This sequence joins TRBV29-1 and TRBJ1-4; the D is unclear. This CDR3 has 13 residues. Deletions cut 6 bases from V and 13 bases from J, with 21 bases between. Germline CDR1 reads SQVTM; CDR2 reads ANQGSEA. CDR3 coding DNA: TGCAGCGTGAAGGACGGGAGACTCGGGGTACTGTTTTTT. Its translation is CSVKDGRLGVLFF.

This clonotype is deemed large (0.1 to 1%). The gene calls are TRBV29-1 and TRBJ2-5; the D gene could be TRBD1 or TRBD2 (5 bases each). V lost 3 bases and J lost 11, with 13 bases in between. CDR1 SQVTM and CDR2 ANQGSEA come from the germline V gene. The CDR3 extends over 11 amino acids. CDR3 DNA: TGCAGCGTTGAGGACACGGGGTCGCAGTACTTC. Translation gives CSVEDTGSQYF.

The rearrangement uses TRBV7-9 and TRBJ2-7, with TRBD1 as a possible D gene (6 bases). Trimming stripped 2 bases from V and 1 base from J, with 21 bases between. The CDR3 spans 18 residues. CDR1 and CDR2 (germline): SEHNR, FQNEAQ (reference sequence). For the CDR3, the DNA is TGTGCCAGCAGCTTACTGACAGGTAAAACGCGAACGTCCTACGAGCAGTACTTC. Protein: CASSLLTGKTRTSYEQYF.

CDR3 sequence: CASSARDTEYF. The CDR3 DNA reads as TGTGCCAGCAGTGCTCGAGATACGGAGTACTTC. V is TRBV6-5 and J is TRBJ2-5; D gene unclear. Trimming left V 5 bases short and J 12 bases short, with 13 bases between. The length of the CDR3 is 11 residues. The V gene's germline CDR1 is MNHEY and CDR2 SVGAGI.

In its sample, this clonotype is medium-sized. This rearrangement joins TRBV5-4 to TRBJ1-6; possible D gene TRBD1, 5 bases. V was cut by 2 bases and J by 10 bases, with 16 bases left in between. From germline, CDR1 is SGHNT and CDR2 YYREEE (reference sequence). The CDR3 runs to 15 residues. CDR3 coding DNA: TGTGCCAGCAGCTTTAGGGGAACGGTCGGCTCACCCCTCCACTTT. Translating it yields CASSFRGTVGSPLHF.

This sequence joins TRBV5-4 and TRBJ2-5; 7 nucleotides line up with TRBD1. With V trimmed by 5 bases and J by 4 bases, 11 bases remained unmatched. The CDR3 is 15 residues long. Germline values: CDR1 SGHNT, CDR2 YYREEE (reference sequence). Here the CDR3 reads CASREGGSHRETQYF. The CDR3 DNA reads TGTGCCAGCAGAGAAGGGGGCTCCCACAGAGAGACCCAGTACTTC.

This CDR3 is CSARPGQGGTEAFF. CDR3 in DNA: TGCAGTGCTAGACCGGGACAGGGCGGCACTGAAGCTTTCTTT. The chain employs TRBV20-1 and TRBJ1-1; 9 nucleotides line up with TRBD1. CDR3 length equals 14 residues. The ends lost 2 bases at V and 4 bases at J; junction bases unmatched: 5. Germline-derived CDR1 and CDR2 are DFQATT and SNEGSKA (reference sequence).

This clonotype occurred a few times. This chain links TRBV20-1 with TRBJ2-1, with D unresolved. The CDR3 has 13 residues. V lost 3 bases to trimming and J lost 6 bases, with 12 bases between them. The germline CDR1 and CDR2 sequences are DFQATT and SNEGSKA (reference sequence). DNA for the CDR3: TGCAGTGCTAGGCAAGGCTATCTCAATGAGCAGTTCTTC. Amino acids: CSARQGYLNEQFF.

The J gene is TRBJ2-1, the V gene TRBV6-5, with 11 bases that match TRBD2. The CDR3 consists of 16 residues. Germline V gives CDR1 MNHEY, CDR2 SVGAGI. Trimming removed 6 bases from V and 6 bases from J; junction bases left unmatched: 10. The CDR3: CASSPTRLAGINEQFF. CDR3 sequence (DNA): TGTGCCAGCAGCCCCACTAGACTAGCGGGAATCAATGAGCAGTTCTTC.

Comments on this clonotype: This may be a read error, as it is one base from a much larger clone. The J gene is TRBJ2-6, the V gene TRBV13; weak D call: TRBD2 (5 bases). There are 16 residues in the CDR3. From germline, CDR1 is PRHDT and CDR2 FYEKMQ (reference sequence). CDR3 residues: CASSSLVESGDNVLTF. The CDR3 DNA is TGTGCCAGCAGCTCCCTCGTTGAATCCGGGGACAACGTCCTGACTTTC.

As for this clonotype: A much larger clone lies a single base off, so this may be a read error. CDR3 residues: CASSHSETGDNEQFF. The CDR3 nucleotides read TGTGCCAGCTCACACTCCGAGACAGGGGACAATGAGCAGTTCTTC. The chain couples TRBV18 to TRBJ2-1; TRBD1 agrees at 8 bases. In germline, CDR1 is KGHSH, CDR2 LQKENI. The CDR3 runs to 15 residues. The V and J ends lost 4 bases and 5 bases, in that order; junction bases with no gene match: 7.

The chain recombines TRBV20-1 with TRBJ2-5; D is perhaps TRBD2 (6 bases). V lost 3 bases and J 6 bases, leaving 17 bases between the germline ends. The CDR3 totals 14 residues. The germline V gene has CDR1 DFQATT and CDR2 SNEGSKA (reference sequence). CDR3 protein: CSARDAGRTKTQYF. The DNA for the CDR3 is TGCAGTGCTAGGGACGCGGGGCGCACGAAGACCCAGTACTTC.

In this sample, this clonotype is medium-sized. This rearrangement joins TRBV15 to TRBJ2-3; possibly TRBD1 for D (7 bases). V lost 5 bases and J lost 2, with 17 bases in between. CDR1 and CDR2 from the germline V gene are LNHNV and YYDKDF (reference sequence). CDR3 size: 16 residues. The CDR3 region is CATSWGEDRFTDTQYF. DNA of the CDR3: TGTGCCACCAGCTGGGGGGAGGACAGGTTCACAGATACGCAGTATTTT.

Points on this clonotype: Possible read error: a much larger clone is one base away. The chain is built from TRBV5-4 and TRBJ2-1, with no clear D. The CDR3 is made up of 14 amino acids. Germline CDR1 reads SGHNT; CDR2 reads YYREEE (reference sequence). This chain's CDR3 is CATGRPSRDNERFF. DNA for the CDR3: TGTGCCACCGGCCGACCTTCGCGAGACAATGAGCGGTTCTTC.

The CDR3, as DNA: TGTGCCAGCAGTTCAATGGCTCAGCCCCAGCATTTT. Translated, it gives CASSSMAQPQHF. The chain is built from TRBV12-3 or TRBV12-4 and TRBJ1-5; D gene ambiguous. This CDR3 has 12 residues. Trimming cost V 4 bases and J 6 bases, with 7 bases left between them.

This clonotype showed up just a few times. The chain carries TRBV4-2 and TRBJ1-2; 8 bases agree with TRBD1. In germline, CDR1 is LGHNA, CDR2 YNFKEQ. V was pared by 1 base and J by 8 bases, with 12 bases of the junction left unmatched. This CDR3 is 16 amino acids long. CDR3 in amino acids: CASSQGTTGGGGGYTF. The CDR3, as DNA: TGTGCCAGCAGCCAAGGGACTACAGGGGGAGGAGGAGGCTACACCTTC.

This sequence joins TRBV7-2 and TRBJ2-1, with a tentative D call TRBD2 (5 bases). Trimming removed 4 bases at V and 10 bases at J, with 20 bases between. The CDR3 sequence is 15 residues long. The germline gives CDR1 SGHTA, CDR2 FQGNSA. The CDR3 region is CASSSHWGGESEQFF. The CDR3 DNA is TGTGCCAGCAGCTCCCACTGGGGTGGGGAGAGCGAGCAGTTCTTC. Looking up the rest from reference TRBV7-2 and TRBJ2-1 gives the full variable domain: GAGVSQSPSNKVTEKGKDVELRCDPISGHTALYWYRQSLGQGLEFLIYFQGNSAPDKSGLPSDRFSAERTGGSVSTLTIQRTQQEDSAVYLCASSSHWGGESEQFFGPGTRLTVL.

This clonotype was seen only a few times. V gene TRBV20-1 combines with J gene TRBJ1-5; weak D call: TRBD1 (5 bases). Per germline, CDR1 DFQATT and CDR2 SNEGSKA (reference sequence). The length of the CDR3 is 12 residues. Trimming removed 3 bases at V and 6 bases at J, with 9 bases between. DNA for the CDR3: TGCAGTGCTAGCAGGGTTGGTCAGCCCCAGCATTTT. Its protein is CSASRVGQPQHF.